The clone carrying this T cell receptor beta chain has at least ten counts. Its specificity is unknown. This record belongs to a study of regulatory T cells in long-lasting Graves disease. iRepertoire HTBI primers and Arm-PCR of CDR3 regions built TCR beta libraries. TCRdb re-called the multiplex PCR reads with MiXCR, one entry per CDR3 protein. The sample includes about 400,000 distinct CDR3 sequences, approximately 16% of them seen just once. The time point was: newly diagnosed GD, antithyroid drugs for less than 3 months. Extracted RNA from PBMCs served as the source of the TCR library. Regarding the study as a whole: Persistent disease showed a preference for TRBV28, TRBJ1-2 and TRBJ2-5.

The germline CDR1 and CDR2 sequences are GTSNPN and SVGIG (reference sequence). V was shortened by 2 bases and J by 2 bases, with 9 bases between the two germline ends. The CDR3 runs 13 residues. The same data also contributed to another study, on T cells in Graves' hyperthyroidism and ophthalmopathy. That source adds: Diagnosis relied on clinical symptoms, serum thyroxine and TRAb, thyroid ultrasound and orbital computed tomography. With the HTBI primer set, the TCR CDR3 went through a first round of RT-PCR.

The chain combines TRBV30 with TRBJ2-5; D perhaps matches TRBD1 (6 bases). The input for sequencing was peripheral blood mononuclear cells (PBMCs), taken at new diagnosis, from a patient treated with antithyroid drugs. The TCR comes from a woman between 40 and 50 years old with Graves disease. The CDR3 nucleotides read TGTGCCTGGAGTAGGGGGACACAAGAGACCCAGTACTTC. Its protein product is CAWSRGTQETQYF.